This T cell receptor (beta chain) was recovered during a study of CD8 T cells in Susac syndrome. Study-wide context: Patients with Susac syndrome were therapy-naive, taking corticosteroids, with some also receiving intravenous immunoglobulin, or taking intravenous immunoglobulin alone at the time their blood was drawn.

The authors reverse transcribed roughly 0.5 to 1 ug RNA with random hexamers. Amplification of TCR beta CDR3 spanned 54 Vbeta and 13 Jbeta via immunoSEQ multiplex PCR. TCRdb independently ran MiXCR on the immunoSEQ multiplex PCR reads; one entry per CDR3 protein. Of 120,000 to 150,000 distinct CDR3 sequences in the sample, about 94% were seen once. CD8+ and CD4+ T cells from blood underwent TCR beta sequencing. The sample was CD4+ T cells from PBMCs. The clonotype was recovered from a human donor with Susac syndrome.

CDR3 protein: CSASGPGETQYF. For the CDR3, the DNA is TGCAGTGCTAGCGGCCCCGGAGAGACCCAGTACTTC. V usage is TRBV20-1 and J usage is TRBJ2-5, with D hard to call. Trimming took 3 bases from V and 4 from J, leaving 9 bases between them. Per the germline V gene, CDR1 is DFQATT and CDR2 is SNEGSKA (reference sequence). CDR3 length equals 12 residues.